These 27 T cell receptor beta chains came from one sample sequenced in a study of blood T cell repertoires in COVID-19. Libraries were prepared by immunoSEQ multiplex PCR; TCRdb keeps only in-frame clonotypes and omits some of them. The data contain under 65,000 clones, around 80% of them seen just once; the ten biggest clones take up 5.6%. The sequenced material came from peripheral blood. All receptors derive from a woman aged 55-70 years with acute or convalescent COVID-19.

V and J are TRBV18 and TRBJ2-7, with 9 bases aligning to TRBD1. The CDR3 consists of 13 residues. The junction had 4 bases not matched to a gene; V was cut back by 3 bases and J by 7 bases. CDR1 is KGHSH and CDR2 is LQKENI in the germline V gene. CDR3 sequence: CASSPDRGEEQYF. The CDR3 nucleotides are TGTGCCAGCTCACCGGACAGGGGTGAGGAGCAGTACTTC.

This chain connects TRBV12-3 or TRBV12-4 to TRBJ2-2; 10 nucleotides align to TRBD1. The CDR3 runs 13 residues. V lost 5 bases to trimming and J lost 7 bases; unmatched junction nucleotides: 1. The CDR3 spells CASSRTGGGELFF. The DNA of the CDR3 is TGTGCCAGCAGTAGGACAGGGGGCGGGGAGCTGTTTTTT.

J is TRBJ2-2 and V is TRBV3-1 (or the pseudogene TRBV3-2), with a possible D match to TRBD2 (6 bases). Trimming pared 4 bases from V and 1 base from J, leaving 13 bases between. CDR1 is LGHDT, CDR2 YNNKEL, per germline (reference sequence). This CDR3 is 16 amino acids long. CDR3 coding DNA: TGTGCCAGCAGCCCCGGCGGGACGGGGAACACCGGGGAGCTGTTTTTT. This encodes CASSPGGTGNTGELFF.

J is TRBJ1-1 and V is TRBV7-9; D might be TRBD1 (6 bases). The germline V gene has CDR1 SEHNR and CDR2 FQNEAQ (reference sequence). Trimming cost V 2 bases and J 1 base, with 11 bases left between them. The CDR3 covers 15 residues. The CDR3 DNA follows: TGTGCCAGCAGCTTATCGCAGGGGTCGAACACTGAAGCTTTCTTT. Translating it yields CASSLSQGSNTEAFF. The whole variable domain, filled in from reference TRBV7-9 and TRBJ1-1, reads DTGVSQNPRHKITKRGQNVTFRCDPISEHNRLYWYRQTLGQGPEFLTYFQNEAQLEKSRLLSDRFSAERPKGSFSTLEIQRTEQGDSAMYLCASSLSQGSNTEAFFGQGTRLTVV.

The V call is TRBV6-5, the J call TRBJ1-1, with D possibly matching TRBD1 (6 bases). Trimming took off 10 bases at V and 0 bases at J, with 12 bases between the two ends. The germline V gene encodes CDR1 MNHEY and CDR2 SVGAGI. This CDR3 has 13 amino acids. CDR3 loop: CATPGVVNTEAFF. CDR3 DNA sequence: TGTGCCACTCCAGGGGTCGTGAACACTGAAGCTTTCTTT.

This sequence joins TRBV14 and TRBJ2-4; D is perhaps TRBD2 (6 bases). The CDR3 is 15 residues long. The V end was cut by 4 bases, the J end by 9 bases, with 19 bases between. Per the germline V gene, CDR1 is SGHDN and CDR2 is FVKESK. The CDR3 DNA sequence: TGTGCCAGCAGCCCGGGACTTTTAAAGGGCGCCATTCAGTACTTC. Residues: CASSPGLLKGAIQYF.

The chain recombines TRBV5-6 with TRBJ1-1; perhaps TRBD1 as D (5 bases). Germline lookup yields CDR1 SGHDT and CDR2 YYEEEE. This CDR3 region has 15 residues. V lost 4 bases and J 5 bases, leaving 18 bases between the germline ends. CDR3 amino acids: CASSGGVGGYTEAFF. The CDR3 nucleotides read TGTGCCAGCAGCGGTGGTGTCGGGGGTTATACTGAAGCTTTCTTT.

This clone appeared a few times. The chain carries TRBV6-5 and TRBJ2-7; TRBD1 is a possible D gene (5 bases). The V and J ends lost 6 bases and 5 bases respectively, with 17 bases between them. CDR1 MNHEY and CDR2 SVGAGI come from the germline V gene. This CDR3 contains 14 residues. CDR3 sequence (DNA): TGTGCCAGCAGACAAGACAGTAGTAGGCACGAGCAGTACTTC. Encoded protein: CASRQDSSRHEQYF.

CDR3 in DNA: TGCGCCAGCAGCTTGGAGGCAGGGGGCCCCTCCTACGAGCAGTACTTC. Protein: CASSLEAGGPSYEQYF. V and J are TRBV5-1 and TRBJ2-7, with 8 bases that match TRBD1. Germline V gene data show CDR1 as SGHRS and CDR2 as YFSETQ. There are 16 residues in the CDR3. V gave up 0 bases and J gave up 0 bases; unmatched junction bases: 5.

The CDR3 nucleotides read TGTGCCAGCAGCTCCTCCCGGGTGAGCACAGATACGCAGTATTTT. Translated: CASSSSRVSTDTQYF. The chain recombines TRBV7-9 with TRBJ2-3; D gene unclear. V lost 4 bases, J lost 0 bases, and 11 bases lay in between. In germline, CDR1 is SEHNR, CDR2 FQNEAQ (reference sequence). The CDR3 runs to 15 residues.

The V and J genes are TRBV7-3 and TRBJ2-7; 12 bases are a match to TRBD2. This CDR3 region has 15 residues. Germline values: CDR1 SGHTA, CDR2 FQGTGA. Trimming cost V 5 bases and J 2 bases; bases outside gene matches: 4. CDR3: CASSKTSGGAYEQYF. CDR3 nucleotide sequence: TGTGCCAGCAGCAAGACTAGCGGGGGAGCCTACGAGCAGTACTTC.

This clone was counted once. The chain recombines TRBV7-3 with TRBJ2-2; TRBD1 matches 10 bases. Looked up from germline, CDR1 is SGHTA and CDR2 is FQGTGA. Germline trimming cut 2 bases from V and 5 bases from J; bases unmatched to any gene: 2. The CDR3 has 15 amino acids. Here the CDR3 reads CASSLDRGRTGELFF. CDR3 DNA sequence: TGTGCCAGCAGCTTAGACAGGGGGCGTACCGGGGAGCTGTTTTTT.

This clone has just a few counts. The chain carries TRBV25-1 and TRBJ2-3; D remains unclear. V lost 10 bases to trimming and J lost 1 base, with 6 bases between them. This CDR3 is 11 amino acids long. Germline values: CDR1 MGHDK, CDR2 SYGVNS. The CDR3 DNA sequence: TGTGCCATCGAGGGCACAGATACGCAGTATTTT. Its translation is CAIEGTDTQYF.

The rearrangement links TRBV27 to TRBJ1-6; 7 bases agree with TRBD1. The CDR3 contains 19 residues. The germline gives CDR1 MNHEY, CDR2 SMNVEV (reference sequence). J lost 7 bases, V lost 2 bases, and 17 bases had no gene match. The CDR3 DNA sequence: TGTGCCAGCAGTTTAAGGGGGCGGCAGGGGAATTTCGGAAATTCACCCCTCCACTTT. This codes for CASSLRGRQGNFGNSPLHF.

This chain connects TRBV5-5 to TRBJ1-4; D is undetermined. CDR1 SGHKS and CDR2 YYEKEE come from the germline V gene (reference sequence). This CDR3 is built from 15 residues. The V end was cut by 0 bases, the J end by 7 bases, with 13 bases between. The CDR3 bases are TGTGCCAGCAGCTTGGGGGTGACGGGAGGTGAAAAACTGTTTTTT. Translated: CASSLGVTGGEKLFF. Drawing the rest from reference TRBV5-5 and TRBJ1-4, the complete variable domain is DAGVTQSPTHLIKTRGQQVTLRCSPISGHKSVSWYQQVLGQGPQFIFQYYEKEERGRGNFPDRFSARQFPNYSSELNVNALLLGDSALYLCASSLGVTGGEKLFFGSGTQLSVL.

This chain uses TRBV30 with TRBJ2-6; D gene uncertain. This CDR3 is 14 amino acids long. Trimming left V 7 bases short and J 0 bases short, with 10 bases between. The germline V gene encodes CDR1 GTSNPN and CDR2 SVGIG (reference sequence). CDR3 in DNA: TGTGCCTCCCCGGTGGTCTCTGGGGCCAACGTCCTGACTTTC. This encodes CASPVVSGANVLTF.

The chain combines TRBV11-2 with TRBJ2-1; 8 bases match TRBD1. CDR1 and CDR2 (germline): SGHAT, FQNNGV. There are 12 residues in the CDR3. V was pared by 5 bases and J by 13 bases, with 7 bases of the junction left unmatched. Written as DNA, the CDR3 is TGTGCCAGCAGCACACAGGGGGAGGCCCAGTTCTTC. Amino acid sequence: CASSTQGEAQFF.

In its sample, this clone was seen a few times. V gene TRBV10-3 combines with J gene TRBJ1-6, with 7 bases lining up with TRBD1. The CDR3 loop spans 14 amino acids. Germline V gives CDR1 ENHRY, CDR2 SYGVKD. With 10 bases clipped from V and 5 bases from J, the junction kept 8 bases outside the gene matches. CDR3 residues: CATGDTGDNSPLHF. The CDR3 DNA follows: TGTGCCACAGGGGATACAGGGGATAATTCACCCCTCCACTTT.

The chain recombines TRBV7-9 with TRBJ2-2, with 7 bases fitting TRBD1. This CDR3 spans 15 amino acids. V lost 6 bases, J lost 4 bases, and 8 bases stayed unmatched. Germline V gives CDR1 SEHNR, CDR2 FQNEAQ (reference sequence). CDR3 loop: CASRGGSGSTGELFF. Here the CDR3 DNA reads TGTGCCAGCAGAGGGGGCAGTGGATCCACCGGGGAGCTGTTTTTT.

The J gene is TRBJ1-2, the V gene TRBV24-1; D perhaps matches TRBD1 (6 bases). This CDR3 comprises 13 residues. V lost 4 bases and J 7 bases, leaving 12 bases between the germline ends. Germline CDR1 KGHDR, CDR2 SFDVKD. The CDR3 reads CATSESDRSGYTF. The CDR3 bases are TGTGCCACCAGTGAATCTGACAGGAGTGGCTACACCTTC.

The rearrangement links TRBV21-1 to TRBJ1-1. TRBV21-1 is given as a pseudogene. This CDR3 is built from 12 residues. CDR3 sequence: CASSKGGGEAFF. CDR3 DNA sequence: TGTGCCAGCAGCAAAGGTGGGGGGGAAGCTTTCTTT.

The chain uses TRBV7-9 and TRBJ1-5; 10 nucleotides line up with TRBD1. V shed 0 bases and J 6 bases; nucleotides not matched to a gene: 2. The CDR3 spans 15 residues. Per the germline V gene, CDR1 is SEHNR and CDR2 is FQNEAQ (reference sequence). In DNA, the CDR3 is TGTGCCAGCAGCTTAGCGGGGACAGGGGTTCAGCCCCAGCATTTT. Encoded protein: CASSLAGTGVQPQHF.

V gene TRBV19 combines with J gene TRBJ1-1; D is possibly TRBD1 (6 bases). This CDR3 has 13 residues. V was clipped by 6 bases and J by 0 bases, with 8 bases between them. Germline CDR1 is LNHDA and CDR2 is SQIVND (reference sequence). CDR3 protein: CASRRTVNTEAFF. The CDR3 DNA is TGTGCCAGTAGGAGGACAGTGAACACTGAAGCTTTCTTT. Complete variable domain (other parts from reference TRBV19 and TRBJ1-1): DGGITQSPKYLFRKEGQNVTLSCEQNLNHDAMYWYRQDPGQGLRLIYYSQIVNDFQKGDIAEGYSVSREKKESFPLTVTSAQKNPTAFYLCASRRTVNTEAFFGQGTRLTVV.

The CDR3 coding sequence is TGTGCCAGTGCGAAAGAGAATAACTATGGCTACACCTTC. It translates to CASAKENNYGYTF. This chain uses TRBV19 with TRBJ1-2; D gene uncertain. This CDR3 has 13 residues. Trimming removed 8 bases at V and 1 base at J, with 11 bases between. CDR1 LNHDA and CDR2 SQIVND come from the germline V gene (reference sequence).

V gene TRBV19 combines with J gene TRBJ2-2, with a tentative D call TRBD2 (6 bases). CDR1 and CDR2 (germline): LNHDA, SQIVND (reference sequence). This CDR3 has 14 amino acids. Trimming removed 4 bases from V and 3 bases from J, with 9 bases in between. The CDR3 DNA is TGTGCCAGTAGTAGGGGGGACCACACCGGGGAGCTGTTTTTT. As protein: CASSRGDHTGELFF.

The chain combines TRBV2 with TRBJ1-2; 11 bases fit TRBD1. V dropped 6 bases and J dropped 6; count of bases not matched to a gene: 9. CDR3 length: 15 residues. Germline V gives CDR1 SNHLY, CDR2 FYNNEI. The CDR3: CASRTPDRGPHGYTF. DNA for the CDR3: TGTGCCAGCAGGACCCCGGACAGGGGGCCACATGGCTACACCTTC.

The chain uses TRBV5-1 and TRBJ2-3; TRBD1 agrees at 9 bases. The germline gives CDR1 SGHRS, CDR2 YFSETQ. The CDR3 spans 15 residues. The ends lost 0 bases at V and 4 bases at J; junction bases unmatched: 3. CDR3 loop: CASSLGTGVADTQYF. CDR3 nucleotide sequence: TGCGCCAGCAGCTTGGGGACAGGGGTCGCAGATACGCAGTATTTT.